This T cell receptor (beta chain) was found in a study of T cell responses to AZD1222 COVID-19 vaccine (dated by TCRdb to about 2021). In terms of the full investigation: AZD1222 recipients whose second dose came at about 4 weeks and those whose second dose came at about 12 weeks were combined into one group, since spike-specific TCR depth and breadth did not differ between the two schedules. A total of 230 to 250 trial participants underwent TCR sequencing, of whom nearly 210 had received two doses of AZD1222 and around 25 had received two doses of the MenACWY control vaccine. Enrollment into the trials was organized by age into subgroups of 18-55, 56-69 and 70-plus years, and those subgroups contained roughly 150, 30 and 60 TCR-sequenced participants, respectively.

The sample's time point, from its label and the paper: baseline before first vaccination. Vaccinee samples came from UK trials COV001 and COV002, including a single-blind randomized controlled phase 2/3 trial of AZD1222 (ChAdOx1 nCoV-19) in healthy adults. For TCRbeta chain sequencing, PBMC samples from trial participants were taken at day 0 and at day 28 after the second dose. The CDR3 regions of human TCRbeta chains were subjected to immunosequencing. The authors processed their data as follows. Repertoire TCRs were matched against a reference library of SARS-CoV-2-specific TCRs generated with the MIRA antigen-specificity platform. Breadth was defined as the fraction of unique TCRs that were SARS-CoV-2-associated, and depth was defined as the fraction of total T cells that were SARS-CoV-2-associated. Using the MIRA data, each spike-specific TCR was assigned both to the spike region to which the TCR was reactive and to a CD4 or CD8 class. Log10-transformed breadth and depth values were compared by one-way ANOVA with Sidak's multiple comparisons tests. This is the immuneACCESS table as TCRdb keeps it, with only in-frame sequences that have V and J called. A part of the clones is gone; compared with another copy, unresolved V genes explain less than half, and the rest is unexplained. That table gives V, J and clone size, and the DNA gave D and trimming. Here the sample has some 150,000 clones; approximately 94% occur a single time. The ten largest clonotypes hold approximately 2.5% of the sample.

Comment on this clone: The antigen this receptor binds is unknown. No qualities accompany the bases; no much larger clone lies one base away.

V loses 11 bases at its end and J loses 3 bases; junction bases beyond the gene matches: 6. The cysteine opens and the phenylalanine closes a CDR3 of 13 amino acids. Only CDR3 DNA remains: 39 bases, in frame from the first base. Per the germline V gene, SNHLY is the CDR1 and FYNNEI is the CDR2. The research as a whole found: Conclusions about previously exposed vaccinees are limited, since just six AZD1222 recipients were seropositive for SARS-CoV-2 at baseline. Epitopes outside the regions mutated in the B.1.351 and B.1.1.7 variants were reportedly recognized by nearly half of the unique spike-specific TCRs. Because no day 14 peak-response samples were available, the repertoires could be characterized only after the peak T cell response. CD4 TCRs associated with the vaccine covered the entire spike protein, and the dominant responses were in regions 160-218 and 743-854. Spike-specific TCR breadth and depth rose significantly after two AZD1222 doses compared with day 0 and with MenACWY recipients. Participants were mostly white British and included more females than males, and it was suggested by the authors that clonal diversity may have been underestimated. The 56-69-year group was small, and its depth increase did not reach significance, likely because of low power.

The receptor's source is an adult in good health. This sample comprised peripheral blood, obtained on day 0 of AZD1222 vaccination. Here the chain combines TRBV2 and TRBJ2-1, and TRBD1 aligns with 8 junction nucleotides. The DNA reads TGTGCCGCGAGACAGGGGAGCTACAATGAGCAGTTCTTC. It codes for CAARQGSYNEQFF.